The TCR beta chain described here comes from a study of post-analysis software for immune sequencing data. Comment on this clonotype: The antigen remains unidentified.

The V gene lost 0 bases and the J gene lost 10 bases, with 7 bases spanning the gap. The CDR3 runs 12 residues. The V gene's germline CDR1 is ENHRY and CDR2 SYGVKD. Prepared TCR beta cDNA libraries contained unique molecular identifiers. About 500,000 cDNA molecules came from approximately 1 to 10 million T cells. TCRdb itself ran the PCR reads through MiXCR, one entry per CDR3 protein. The sample has approximately 630,000 distinct CDR3 sequences, around 64% seen once. Study findings and constraints: People with multiple sclerosis had a significantly lower normalized Chao1 diversity than controls did. Comparison of patients with controls showed about 5 TRBV segments more frequent in patients, TRBV5-6, TRBV5-1 and TRBV20-1 among them.

This clonotype was sampled from a girl aged 2 to 10 with multiple sclerosis. Sequenced: blood. The chain uses TRBV10-3 and TRBJ1-5; maybe TRBD1 (6 bases). CDR3 sequence reads: CAISESGGPQHF. For the CDR3, the DNA is TGTGCCATCAGTGAGTCGGGGGGCCCCCAGCATTTT.